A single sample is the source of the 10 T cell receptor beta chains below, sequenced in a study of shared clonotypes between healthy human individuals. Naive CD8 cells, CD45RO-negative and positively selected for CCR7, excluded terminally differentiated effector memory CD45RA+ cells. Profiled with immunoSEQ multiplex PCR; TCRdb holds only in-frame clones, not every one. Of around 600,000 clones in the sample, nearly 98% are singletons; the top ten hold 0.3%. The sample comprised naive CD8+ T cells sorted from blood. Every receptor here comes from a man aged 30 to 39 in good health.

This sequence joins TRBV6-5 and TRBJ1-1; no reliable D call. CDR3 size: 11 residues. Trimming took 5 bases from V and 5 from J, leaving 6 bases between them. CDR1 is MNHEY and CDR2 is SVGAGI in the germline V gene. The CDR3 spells CASSLGTEAFF. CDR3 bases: TGTGCCAGCAGTCTGGGAACTGAAGCTTTCTTT.

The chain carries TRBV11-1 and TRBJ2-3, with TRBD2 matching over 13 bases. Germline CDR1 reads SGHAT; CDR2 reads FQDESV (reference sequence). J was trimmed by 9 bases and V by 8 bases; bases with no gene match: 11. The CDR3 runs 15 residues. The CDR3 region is CASGPTSGRLGTQYF. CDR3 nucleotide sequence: TGTGCCAGCGGCCCGACTAGCGGGAGGCTTGGCACGCAGTATTTT.

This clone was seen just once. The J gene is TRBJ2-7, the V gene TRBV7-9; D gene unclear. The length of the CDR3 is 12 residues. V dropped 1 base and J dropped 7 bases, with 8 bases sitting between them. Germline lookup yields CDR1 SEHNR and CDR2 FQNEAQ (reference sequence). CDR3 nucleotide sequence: TGTGCCAGCAGCTTAGGGCCCGGTGAGCAGTACTTC. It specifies CASSLGPGEQYF.

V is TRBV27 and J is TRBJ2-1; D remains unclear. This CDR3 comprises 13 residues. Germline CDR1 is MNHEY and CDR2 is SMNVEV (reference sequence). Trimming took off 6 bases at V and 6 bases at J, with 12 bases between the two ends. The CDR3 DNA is TGTGCCAGCAGACTTAGCTACAGCAATGAGCAGTTCTTC. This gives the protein CASRLSYSNEQFF.

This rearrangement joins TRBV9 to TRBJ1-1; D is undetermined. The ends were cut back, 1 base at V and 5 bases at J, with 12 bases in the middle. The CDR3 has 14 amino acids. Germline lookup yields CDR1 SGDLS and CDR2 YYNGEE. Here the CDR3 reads CASSVNEEGTEAFF. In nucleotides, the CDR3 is TGTGCCAGCAGCGTAAACGAGGAAGGAACTGAAGCTTTCTTT.

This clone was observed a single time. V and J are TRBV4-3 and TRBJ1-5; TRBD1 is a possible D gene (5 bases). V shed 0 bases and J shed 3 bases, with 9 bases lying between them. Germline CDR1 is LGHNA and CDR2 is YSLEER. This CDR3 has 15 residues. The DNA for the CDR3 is TGCGCCAGCAGCCAAGACGGGGGAAACAATCAGCCCCAGCATTTT. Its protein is CASSQDGGNNQPQHF.

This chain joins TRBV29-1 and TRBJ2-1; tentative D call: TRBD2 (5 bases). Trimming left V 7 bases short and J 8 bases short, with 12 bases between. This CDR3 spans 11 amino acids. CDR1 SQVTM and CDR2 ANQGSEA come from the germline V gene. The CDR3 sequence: CSGERWDEQFF. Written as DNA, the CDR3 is TGCAGCGGGGAGAGGTGGGATGAGCAGTTCTTC.

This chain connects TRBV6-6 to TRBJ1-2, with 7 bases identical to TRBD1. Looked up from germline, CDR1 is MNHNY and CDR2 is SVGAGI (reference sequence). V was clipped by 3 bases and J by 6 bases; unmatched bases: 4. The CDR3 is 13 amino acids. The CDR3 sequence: CASSYDRVHGYTF. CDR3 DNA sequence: TGTGCCAGCAGTTATGACAGGGTTCATGGCTACACCTTC.

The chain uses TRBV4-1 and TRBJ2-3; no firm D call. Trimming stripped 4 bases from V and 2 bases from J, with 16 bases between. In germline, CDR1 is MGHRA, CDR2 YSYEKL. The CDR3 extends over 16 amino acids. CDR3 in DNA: TGCGCCAGCAGCCGAACGGACCCCTCGAACACAGATACGCAGTATTTT. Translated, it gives CASSRTDPSNTDTQYF.

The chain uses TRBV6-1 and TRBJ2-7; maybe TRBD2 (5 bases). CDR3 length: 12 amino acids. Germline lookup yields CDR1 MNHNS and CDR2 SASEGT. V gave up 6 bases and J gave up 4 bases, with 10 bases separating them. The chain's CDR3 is CASSPRGYEQYF. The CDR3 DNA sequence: TGTGCCAGCAGCCCCCGCGGGTACGAGCAGTACTTC.